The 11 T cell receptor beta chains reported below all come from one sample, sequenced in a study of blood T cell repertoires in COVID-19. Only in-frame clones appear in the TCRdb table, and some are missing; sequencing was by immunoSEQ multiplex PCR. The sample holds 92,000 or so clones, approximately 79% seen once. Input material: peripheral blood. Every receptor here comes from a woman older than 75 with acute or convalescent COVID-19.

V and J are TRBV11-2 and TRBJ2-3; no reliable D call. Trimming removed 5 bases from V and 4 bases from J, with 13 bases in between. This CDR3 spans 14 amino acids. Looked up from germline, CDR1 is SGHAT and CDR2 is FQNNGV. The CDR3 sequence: CASSPESSADTQYF. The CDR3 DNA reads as TGTGCCAGCAGCCCGGAGAGTTCCGCAGATACGCAGTATTTT. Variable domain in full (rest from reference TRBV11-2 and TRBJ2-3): EAGVAQSPRYKIIEKRQSVAFWCNPISGHATLYWYQQILGQGPKLLIQFQNNGVVDDSQLPKDRFSAERLKGVDSTLKIQPAKLEDSAVYLCASSPESSADTQYFGPGTRLTVL.

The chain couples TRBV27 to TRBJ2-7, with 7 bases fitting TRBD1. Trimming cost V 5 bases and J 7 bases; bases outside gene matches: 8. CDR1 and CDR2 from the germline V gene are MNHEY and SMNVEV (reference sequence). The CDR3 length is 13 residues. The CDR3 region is CASSLRDSVEQYF. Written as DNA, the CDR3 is TGTGCCAGCAGTCTCAGGGACAGCGTAGAGCAGTACTTC.

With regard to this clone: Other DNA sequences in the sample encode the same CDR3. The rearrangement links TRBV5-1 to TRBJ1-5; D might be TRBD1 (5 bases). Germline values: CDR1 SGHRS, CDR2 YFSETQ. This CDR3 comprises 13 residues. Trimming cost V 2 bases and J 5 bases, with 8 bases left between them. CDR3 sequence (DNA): TGCGCCAGCAGCTTAAGGGGTGATCAGCCCCAGCATTTT. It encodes CASSLRGDQPQHF.

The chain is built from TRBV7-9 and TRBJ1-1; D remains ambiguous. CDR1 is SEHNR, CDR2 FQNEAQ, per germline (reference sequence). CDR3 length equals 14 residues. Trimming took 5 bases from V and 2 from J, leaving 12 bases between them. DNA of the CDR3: TGTGCCAGCAGCCGGTTCTCAGGAAACACTGAAGCTTTCTTT. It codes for CASSRFSGNTEAFF.

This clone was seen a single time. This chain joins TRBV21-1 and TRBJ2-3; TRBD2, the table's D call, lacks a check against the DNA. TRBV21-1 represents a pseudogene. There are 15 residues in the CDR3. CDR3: CASSITSGVSDTQYF. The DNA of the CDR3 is TGTGCCAGCAGCATTACTAGCGGGGTATCAGATACGCAGTATTTT.

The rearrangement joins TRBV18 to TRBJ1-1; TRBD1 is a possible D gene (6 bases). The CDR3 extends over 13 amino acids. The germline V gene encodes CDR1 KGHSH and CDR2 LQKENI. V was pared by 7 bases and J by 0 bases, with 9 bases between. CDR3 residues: CASLGQMNTEAFF. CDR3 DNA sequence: TGTGCCAGCTTAGGACAGATGAACACTGAAGCTTTCTTT.

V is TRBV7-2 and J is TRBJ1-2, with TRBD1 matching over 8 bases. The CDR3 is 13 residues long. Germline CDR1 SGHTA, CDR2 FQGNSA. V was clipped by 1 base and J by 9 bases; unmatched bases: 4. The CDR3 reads CASSLGSGGSYTF. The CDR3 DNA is TGTGCCAGCAGCTTAGGGTCAGGGGGCAGCTACACCTTC.

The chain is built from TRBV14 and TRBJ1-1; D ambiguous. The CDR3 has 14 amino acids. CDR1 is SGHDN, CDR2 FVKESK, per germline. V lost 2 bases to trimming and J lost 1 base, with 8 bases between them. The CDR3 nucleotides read TGTGCCAGCAGCCAATGGAGCGGGAACACTGAAGCTTTCTTT. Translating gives CASSQWSGNTEAFF.

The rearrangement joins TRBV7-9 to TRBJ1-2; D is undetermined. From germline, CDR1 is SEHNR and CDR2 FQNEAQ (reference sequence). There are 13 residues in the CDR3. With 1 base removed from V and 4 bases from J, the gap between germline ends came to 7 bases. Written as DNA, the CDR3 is TGTGCCAGCAGCTTAGACGGTATCTATGGCTACACCTTC. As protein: CASSLDGIYGYTF.

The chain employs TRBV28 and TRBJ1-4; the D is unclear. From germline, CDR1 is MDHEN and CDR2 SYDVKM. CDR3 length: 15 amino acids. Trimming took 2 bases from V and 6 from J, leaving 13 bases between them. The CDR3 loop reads CASSLPPGGYEKLFF. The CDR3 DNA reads TGTGCCAGCAGTTTACCCCCGGGAGGGTATGAAAAACTGTTTTTT. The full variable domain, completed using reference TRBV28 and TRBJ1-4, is DVKVTQSSRYLVKRTGEKVFLECVQDMDHENMFWYRQDPGLGLRLIYFSYDVKMKEKGDIPEGYSVSREKKERFSLILESASTNQTSMYLCASSLPPGGYEKLFFGSGTQLSVL.

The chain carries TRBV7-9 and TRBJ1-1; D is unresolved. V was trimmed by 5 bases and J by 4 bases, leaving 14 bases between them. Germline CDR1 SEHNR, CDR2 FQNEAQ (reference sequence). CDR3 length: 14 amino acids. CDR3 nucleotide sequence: TGTGCCAGCAGCCCCGCGTCAGGACTCACTGAAGCTTTCTTT. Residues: CASSPASGLTEAFF.